This is a list of T cell receptor beta chains from one sample in a study of T cell repertoires in cytomegalovirus infection. In TCRdb, the reads were re-called with MiXCR into one record per CDR3 protein. The sample holds 200,000 or so distinct CDR3 sequences, approximately 20% seen once. Specimen: PBMCs. The receptors stem from a human donor in good health (CMV status not recorded). Some clones in this sample may be carry-over from other donors' samples. CDR3s include the opening cysteine and the closing phenylalanine or tryptophan. The D gene is left open where the match is weak. Clone sizes are given selectively: once, few, many, or a class where the clone is expanded.

v_gene,j_gene,abundance,d_gene,CDR3aa,CDR3nt
TRBV4-1,TRBJ2-5,few,TRBD2,CASSQEGGGSAETQYF,TGCGCCAGCAGCCAAGAAGGTGGCGGGAGCGCGGAGACCCAGTACTTC
TRBV2,TRBJ2-1,many,TRBD2,CASSEGRLAGGVEQFF,TGTGCCAGCAGTGAAGGGAGACTAGCGGGGGGGGTTGAGCAGTTCTTC
TRBV28,TRBJ2-7,few,.,CASRPGASSYEQYF,TGTGCCAGCAGACCCGGGGCTAGCTCCTACGAGCAGTACTTC
TRBV4-1,TRBJ2-3,few,TRBD2,CASSLSGSWADTQYF,TGCGCCAGCAGCCTTAGCGGGAGTTGGGCAGATACGCAGTATTTT
TRBV7-3,TRBJ1-6,few,.,CASSLTTRGNSPLHF,TGTGCCAGCAGCTTAACGACCAGGGGAAATTCACCCCTCCACTTT
TRBV6-2/TRBV6-3,TRBJ2-3,few,.,CASRTPRDYTDTQYF,TGTGCCAGCAGGACGCCCCGAGACTACACAGATACGCAGTATTTT
TRBV6-1,TRBJ2-5,many,TRBD2,CASRAFLAGGTQYF,TGTGCCAGCAGGGCCTTTCTAGCGGGGGGGACCCAGTACTTC
TRBV10-3,TRBJ1-5,.,.,CAISDGTRPQYQPQHF,TGTGCCATCAGTGATGGGACAAGGCCCCAGTATCAGCCCCAGCATTTT
TRBV6-6,TRBJ2-7,many,.,CASSQNSYEQYF,TGTGCCAGCAGCCAGAACAGCTACGAGCAGTACTTC
TRBV12-3/TRBV12-4,TRBJ2-7,.,TRBD1,CASTPDRGYEQYF,TGTGCCAGCACCCCCGACAGGGGCTACGAGCAGTACTTC
TRBV29-1,TRBJ2-1,.,.,CSVDTGTPASYNEQFF,TGCAGCGTAGATACTGGGACACCCGCCTCCTACAATGAGCAGTTCTTC
TRBV4-3,TRBJ2-1,many,.,CASSQDHRPWDEQFF,TGCGCCAGCAGCCAAGATCATAGACCCTGGGATGAGCAGTTCTTC
TRBV19,TRBJ1-5,.,.,CASGRGNSNQPQHF,TGTGCCAGTGGCCGGGGAAATAGCAATCAGCCCCAGCATTTT
TRBV7-9,TRBJ2-5,.,TRBD2,CASSARWGGGETQYF,TGTGCCAGCAGCGCCCGCTGGGGGGGAGGAGAGACCCAGTACTTC
TRBV20-1,TRBJ2-1,.,TRBD2,CSARGVGGGGPYNEQFF,TGCAGTGCTAGAGGAGTCGGCGGGGGAGGCCCCTACAATGAGCAGTTCTTC
TRBV7-3,TRBJ2-3,.,TRBD2,CASSLTGTSGGTDTQYF,TGTGCCAGCAGCTTAACCGGGACTAGCGGGGGCACAGATACGCAGTATTTT
TRBV12-3/TRBV12-4,TRBJ1-5,.,.,CASSLALSAGDQPQHF,TGTGCCAGCAGTTTAGCGCTATCGGCAGGGGATCAGCCCCAGCATTTT
TRBV7-8,TRBJ2-3,many,TRBD2,CARISSISVKREGRWADTQYF,TGTGCCCGTATATCCAGCATATCGGTAAAGCGGGAGGGCCGCTGGGCAGATACGCAGTATTTT
TRBV12-3/TRBV12-4,TRBJ2-2,many,TRBD1,CASSLMGQGHTGELFF,TGTGCCAGCAGTTTGATGGGACAGGGGCACACCGGGGAGCTGTTTTTT
TRBV20-1,TRBJ2-7,.,.,CSATGRYEQYF,TGCAGTGCTACCGGTCGATACGAGCAGTACTTC
TRBV5-1,TRBJ2-7,many,TRBD2,CASSPSGSDEQYF,TGCGCCAGCAGTCCCAGCGGGAGTGACGAGCAGTACTTC
TRBV4-3,TRBJ2-5,few,TRBD1,CASSQDGTGGETQYF,TGCGCCAGCAGCCAAGATGGGACAGGGGGCGAGACCCAGTACTTC
TRBV29-1,TRBJ1-2,.,.,CSGRDTGGYGYTF,TGCAGCGGCCGGGACACCGGCGGCTATGGCTACACCTTC
TRBV19,TRBJ1-5,.,.,CASSIGRYSNQPQHF,TGTGCCAGTAGTATAGGCAGGTATAGCAATCAGCCCCAGCATTTT
TRBV15,TRBJ2-1,.,TRBD2,CATKASGPYNEQFF,TGTGCCACCAAGGCTAGCGGCCCCTACAATGAGCAGTTCTTC
TRBV6-1,TRBJ1-1,many,.,CASTDSRGTEAFF,TGTGCCAGCACGGACTCCCGGGGGACTGAAGCTTTCTTT
TRBV7-2,TRBJ1-2,many,.,CASSLVSFGGSFYGYTF,TGTGCCAGCAGCTTAGTTTCCTTTGGGGGCTCCTTCTATGGCTACACCTTC
TRBV14,TRBJ2-5,.,.,CASSQSVETQYF,TGTGCCAGCAGCCAATCGGTAGAGACCCAGTACTTC
TRBV20-1,TRBJ2-5,.,TRBD2,CSASSLAGGEIQYF,TGCAGTGCTAGTTCGCTAGCGGGGGGTGAGATCCAGTACTTC
TRBV29-1,TRBJ2-7,few,.,CSVSQGGKEQYF,TGCAGCGTTTCCCAGGGCGGTAAGGAGCAGTACTTC
TRBV6-2/TRBV6-3,TRBJ2-7,many,.,CASSYSKLNAYEQYF,TGTGCCAGCAGTTACTCGAAACTGAACGCCTACGAGCAGTACTTC
TRBV6-6,TRBJ1-5,.,.,CASSYRTESESNQPQHF,TGTGCCAGCAGTTACAGGACAGAGTCAGAGAGCAATCAGCCCCAGCATTTT
TRBV7-4,TRBJ2-7,.,.,CASSLITGREQYF,TGTGCCAGCAGCTTAATAACAGGAAGGGAGCAGTACTTC
TRBV6-2/TRBV6-3,TRBJ2-1,.,.,CASSYSLDGGSSYNEQFF,TGTGCCAGCAGTTACTCCCTAGATGGCGGAAGCTCCTACAATGAGCAGTTCTTC
TRBV7-2,TRBJ2-1,.,.,CASSLARIGQFF,TGTGCCAGCAGCTTAGCGAGGATAGGGCAGTTCTTC
TRBV20-1,TRBJ2-1,.,TRBD2,CSASGGRGNNEQFF,TGCAGTGCTAGCGGCGGGAGGGGGAACAATGAGCAGTTCTTC
TRBV11-2,TRBJ2-7,.,TRBD2,CASSFRREGLWNEQYF,TGTGCCAGCAGCTTTCGGCGGGAGGGCCTCTGGAACGAGCAGTACTTC
TRBV7-3,TRBJ2-7,few,TRBD2,CASSVAGGSSYEQYF,TGTGCCAGCAGCGTAGCGGGGGGGAGCTCCTACGAGCAGTACTTC
TRBV20-1,TRBJ1-2,.,.,CSARGRESFYGYTF,TGCAGTGCTAGGGGCAGGGAATCTTTCTATGGCTACACCTTC